This TCR beta chain was captured in a study of beta chain features in type 1 diabetes. The investigators reverse transcribed all of the isolated RNA, so they sequenced expressed TCRB transcripts. This table comes from immunoSEQ multiplex PCR, and its TCRdb copy is limited to in-frame clones, with some not included. Counted here are more than 150,000 clones, around 13% occurring once; the ten biggest clones make up around 0.63%. The CDR3 covers 13 residues. V lost 5 bases and J lost 2, with 9 bases in between. In germline, CDR1 is KGHSH, CDR2 LQKENI. The TCR originated in a woman aged 18-29 years in good health. The rearrangement uses TRBV18 and TRBJ2-5; possibly TRBD2 for D (5 bases). Sequencing was performed on central memory CD4+ T cells from blood. The CDR3 region is CASSGGRQETQYF. In DNA form, the CDR3 reads TGTGCCAGCTCAGGAGGACGGCAAGAGACCCAGTACTTC. The whole variable domain, remainder taken from reference TRBV18 and TRBJ2-5, is NAGVMQNPRHLVRRRGQEARLRCSPMKGHSHVYWYRQLPEEGLKFMVYLQKENIIDESGMPKERFSAEFPKEGPSILRIQQVVRGDSAAYFCASSGGRQETQYFGPGTRLLVL.